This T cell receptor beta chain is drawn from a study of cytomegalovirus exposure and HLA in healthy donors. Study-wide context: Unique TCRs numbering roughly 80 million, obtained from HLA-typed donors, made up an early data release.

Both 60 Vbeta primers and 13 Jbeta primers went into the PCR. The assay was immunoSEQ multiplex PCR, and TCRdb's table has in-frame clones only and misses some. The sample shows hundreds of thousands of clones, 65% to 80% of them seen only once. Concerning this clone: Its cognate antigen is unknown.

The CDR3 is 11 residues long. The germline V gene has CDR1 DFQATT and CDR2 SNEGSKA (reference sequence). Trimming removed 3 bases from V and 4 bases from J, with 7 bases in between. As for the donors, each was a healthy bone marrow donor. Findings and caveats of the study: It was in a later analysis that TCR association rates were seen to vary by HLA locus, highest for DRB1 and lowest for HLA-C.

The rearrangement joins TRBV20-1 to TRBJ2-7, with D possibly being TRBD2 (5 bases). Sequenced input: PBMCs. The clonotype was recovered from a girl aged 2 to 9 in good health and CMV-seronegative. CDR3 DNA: TGCAGTGCTAGGGACTTTTACGAGCAGTACTTC. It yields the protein CSARDFYEQYF.